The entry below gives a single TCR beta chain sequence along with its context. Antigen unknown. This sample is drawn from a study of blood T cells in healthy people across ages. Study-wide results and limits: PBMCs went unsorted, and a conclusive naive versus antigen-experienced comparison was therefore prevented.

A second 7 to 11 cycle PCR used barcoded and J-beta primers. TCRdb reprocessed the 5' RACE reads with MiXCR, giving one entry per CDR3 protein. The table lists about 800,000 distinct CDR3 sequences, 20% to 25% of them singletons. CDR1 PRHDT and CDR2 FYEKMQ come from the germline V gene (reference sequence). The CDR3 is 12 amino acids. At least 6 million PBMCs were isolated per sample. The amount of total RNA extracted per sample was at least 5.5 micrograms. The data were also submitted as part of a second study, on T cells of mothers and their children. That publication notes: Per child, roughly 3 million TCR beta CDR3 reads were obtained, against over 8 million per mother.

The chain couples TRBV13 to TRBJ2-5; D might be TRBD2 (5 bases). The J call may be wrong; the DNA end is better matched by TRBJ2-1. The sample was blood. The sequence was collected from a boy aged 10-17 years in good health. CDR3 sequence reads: CASSTTGKEQFF. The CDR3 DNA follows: TGTGCCAGCAGCACTACCGGGAAGGAGCAGTTCTTC.